This T cell receptor beta chain was observed in a study of OX40 agonist ivuxolimab in advanced cancers. About the research overall: Eligibility admitted prior anti-PD-1, anti-PD-L1 or anti-CTLA-4 therapy; 40% to 50% had some. General study results and limits: The authors did not determine the antigen specificity of the expanded peripheral T cells.

Germline CDR1 is SEHNR and CDR2 is FQNEAQ (reference sequence). J was trimmed by 8 bases and V by 5 bases; bases with no gene match: 4. The CDR3 length is 13 residues. Profiling relied on immunoSEQ multiplex PCR, and the TCRdb table lists in-frame clones only, not all of them. The sample lists approximately 110,000 clones, roughly 90% occurring once. Turning to this clone: Its antigen is undetermined.

This TCR derives from an adult with an advanced solid tumor such as melanoma, head and neck, liver or kidney cancer. The sample was CD4+ or CD8+ T cells sorted from blood, taken in a trial of the OX40 agonist ivuxolimab. The rearrangement links TRBV7-9 to TRBJ1-5; 9 nucleotides match TRBD1. The DNA for the CDR3 is TGTGCCAGCAGCCGGACAGGGGTAGAGCCCCAGCATTTT. Translated: CASSRTGVEPQHF.